This T cell receptor beta chain stems from a study of T cell responses to AZD1222 COVID-19 vaccine. Sequenced by immunoSEQ multiplex PCR; TCRdb stores in-frame clones only, minus some. The sample has some 110,000 clones; less than 95% are singletons. Remarks on this clone: Its antigen is not identified.

Regarding the study as a whole: Spike-specific TCR breadth and depth went up after people got two AZD1222 doses.

Deletions cut 2 bases from V and 1 base from J, with 8 bases between. CDR1 and CDR2 (germline): KGHSH, LQKENI. This CDR3 is built from 15 residues. The starting material was peripheral blood, obtained 28 days after the second AZD1222 dose. The source of this sequence is an adult who received the AZD1222 COVID-19 vaccine. This chain joins TRBV18 and TRBJ1-4, with D unclear. The CDR3 region is CASSPTPLTNEKLFF. In nucleotides, the CDR3 is TGTGCCAGCTCACCAACCCCTTTAACTAATGAAAAACTGTTTTTT.